Described below is a single T cell receptor (beta chain) sequence and its context. This sample was included in a study of control samples from healthy donors and cancer patients. Per germline, CDR1 KGHDR and CDR2 SFDVKD. Losses at the gene ends were 9 bases for V and 0 bases for J; bases not matched to a gene: 6. The CDR3 spans 17 residues. The table came from immunoSEQ multiplex PCR; TCRdb's copy has only in-frame clones and leaves some out. The sample has fewer than 200,000 clones, 90% seen once. The sequence was obtained from a woman aged 45 to 65 in good health. This chain links TRBV24-1 with TRBJ2-1, with 14 bases matching TRBD2. The sequenced sample was blood. The CDR3 loop is CATSGLAGAYSYNEQFF. CDR3 DNA: TGTGCCACCTCGGGACTAGCGGGGGCCTACTCCTACAATGAGCAGTTCTTC.